The TCR beta chain described here comes from a study of blood T cell repertoires in COVID-19. Study summary: Samples of COVID-19 (acute and convalescent) were obtained from the United States, Italy and Spain.

V shed 3 bases and J 3 bases; nucleotides not matched to a gene: 8. This CDR3 is built from 15 residues. CDR1 is MGHDK, CDR2 SYGVNS, per germline. TCRdb keeps only in-frame clones here, not all; method: immunoSEQ multiplex PCR. This sample has about 140,000 clones, with about 86% found just once. Sequencing was done on a sample of peripheral blood. The rearrangement uses TRBV25-1 and TRBJ2-7, with 7 nucleotides matching TRBD2. This TCR was recovered from a woman aged 60-75 years with acute or convalescent COVID-19. The CDR3 spells CASSDSLAENYEQYF. The CDR3 DNA is TGTGCCAGCAGTGATAGTCTAGCGGAGAACTACGAGCAGTACTTC.